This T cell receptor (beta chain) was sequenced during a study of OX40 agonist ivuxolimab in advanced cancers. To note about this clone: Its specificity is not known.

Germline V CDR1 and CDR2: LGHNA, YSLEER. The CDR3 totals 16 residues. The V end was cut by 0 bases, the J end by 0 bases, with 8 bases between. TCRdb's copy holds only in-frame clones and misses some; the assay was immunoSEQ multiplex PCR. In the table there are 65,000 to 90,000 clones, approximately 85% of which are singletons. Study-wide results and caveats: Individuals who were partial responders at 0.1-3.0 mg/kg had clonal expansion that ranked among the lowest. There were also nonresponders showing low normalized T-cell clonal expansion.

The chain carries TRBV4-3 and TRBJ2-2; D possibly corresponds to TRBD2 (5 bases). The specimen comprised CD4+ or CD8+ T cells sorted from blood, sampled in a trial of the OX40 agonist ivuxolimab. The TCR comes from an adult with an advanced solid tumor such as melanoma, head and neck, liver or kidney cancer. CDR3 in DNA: TGCGCCAGCAGCCAAGAAGCGCGGGCGAACACCGGGGAGCTGTTTTTT. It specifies CASSQEARANTGELFF.